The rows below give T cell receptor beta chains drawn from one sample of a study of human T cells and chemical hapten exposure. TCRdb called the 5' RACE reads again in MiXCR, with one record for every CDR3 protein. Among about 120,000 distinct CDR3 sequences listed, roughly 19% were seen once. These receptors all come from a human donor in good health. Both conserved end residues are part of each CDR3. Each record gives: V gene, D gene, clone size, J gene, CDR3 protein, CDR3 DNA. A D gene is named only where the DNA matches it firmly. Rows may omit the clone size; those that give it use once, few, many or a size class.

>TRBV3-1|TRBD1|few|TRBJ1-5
CASSRGLRQPQHF
TGTGCCAGCAGCAGGGGGCTTAGGCAGCCCCAGCATTTT
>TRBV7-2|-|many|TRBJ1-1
CASSLGLGTEAFF
TGTGCCAGCAGCTTAGGGTTAGGCACTGAAGCTTTCTTT
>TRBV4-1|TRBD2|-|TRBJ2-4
CASSQGLAGETKNIQYF
TGCGCCAGCAGCCAGGGACTAGCGGGAGAGACCAAAAACATTCAGTACTTC
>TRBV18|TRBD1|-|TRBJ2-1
CASTSGQGIRAEQFF
TGTGCCAGCACTTCGGGACAGGGGATCAGGGCTGAGCAGTTCTTC
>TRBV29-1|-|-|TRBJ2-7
CSAQRDAGNEQYF
TGCAGTGCCCAACGGGACGCAGGGAACGAGCAGTACTTC
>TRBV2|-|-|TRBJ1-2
CASSPGEQFYGYTF
TGTGCCAGCAGTCCAGGGGAACAGTTCTATGGCTACACCTTC
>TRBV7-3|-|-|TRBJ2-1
CASSPGAVNEQFF
TGTGCCAGCAGCCCCGGGGCAGTCAATGAGCAGTTCTTC
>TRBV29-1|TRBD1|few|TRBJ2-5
CSHDRGEETQYF
TGCAGCCACGACAGGGGGGAAGAGACCCAGTACTTC
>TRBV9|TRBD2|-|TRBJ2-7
CASSVGASGYSYEQYF
TGTGCCAGCAGCGTAGGGGCTAGCGGTTACTCCTACGAGCAGTACTTC
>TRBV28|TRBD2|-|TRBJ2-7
CASSSPGGVTSYEQYF
TGTGCCAGCAGCTCTCCGGGGGGGGTAACCTCCTACGAGCAGTACTTC
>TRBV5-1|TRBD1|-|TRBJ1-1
CASSLGRDRVRTEAFF
TGCGCCAGCAGCTTGGGCCGGGACAGGGTTCGAACTGAAGCTTTCTTT
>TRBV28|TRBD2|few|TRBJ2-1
CASRPAGAGYNEQFF
TGTGCCAGCAGACCAGCGGGAGCGGGCTACAATGAGCAGTTCTTC
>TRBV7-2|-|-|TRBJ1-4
CASSESRATLEKLFF
TGTGCCAGCAGTGAGTCCCGGGCCACACTGGAAAAACTGTTTTTT
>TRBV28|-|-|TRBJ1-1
CASLKGGSTEAFF
TGTGCCAGCCTTAAGGGCGGTTCAACTGAAGCTTTCTTT
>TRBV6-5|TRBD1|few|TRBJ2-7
CASNPRDSYEQYF
TGTGCCAGCAATCCCCGGGACAGCTACGAGCAGTACTTC
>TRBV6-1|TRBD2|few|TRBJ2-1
CASSVWSGSPTNEQFF
TGTGCCAGCAGTGTGTGGAGCGGGAGTCCCACCAATGAGCAGTTCTTC
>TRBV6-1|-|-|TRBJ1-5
CASRRLAFNQPQHF
TGTGCCAGCCGCCGACTCGCTTTCAATCAGCCCCAGCATTTT
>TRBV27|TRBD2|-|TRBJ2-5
CASSSPGRGGGETQYF
TGTGCCAGCAGTTCCCCCGGGAGGGGGGGCGGGGAGACCCAGTACTTC